Given below is one TCR beta chain in context. The antigen is undetermined. This entry comes from a study of cytomegalovirus exposure and HLA in healthy donors. Across the study: A data release that came early held about 89 million unique TCRs from HLA-typed donors.

Researchers ran the PCR with 60 Vbeta and 13 Jbeta primers. Authors' analysis steps: Later, an analysis found 80 million or so unique TCR beta chains, and 9.5 million to 12 million of these were shared. Generated by immunoSEQ multiplex PCR, the TCRdb table keeps only in-frame clones and is missing some. V, J and clone size reflect that table, while D and trimming were determined from the DNA. The sample holds about 170,000 clones, roughly 84% seen once. The germline CDR1 and CDR2 sequences are SNHLY and FYNNEI. The CDR3 loop spans 16 amino acids. Trimming cost V 8 bases and J 1 base, with 17 bases left between them. Findings and limits, study-wide: An analysis done earlier found most TCR beta V segments productive about 87% or about 30% of the time. A later analysis showed TCR association rates differing by HLA locus, peaking at DRB1 and lowest at HLA-C.

Sequenced sample: PBMCs. This clonotype originated in a boy aged 2 to 10 in good health and CMV-seronegative. The chain is built from TRBV2 and TRBJ2-2; D might be TRBD1 (6 bases). CDR3 in amino acids: CASPLHRARNTGELFF. CDR3 DNA sequence: TGTGCCAGCCCCCTTCACAGGGCTCGGAACACCGGGGAGCTGTTTTTT.